Listed below are T cell receptor beta chains from one sample, sequenced in a study of PD-1 blockade in classical Hodgkin lymphoma. Assay used: immunoSEQ multiplex PCR; TCRdb lists only in-frame clones, some missing. Here the sample spans fewer than 9,000 clones, around 82% being singletons. The sequencing here drew on peripheral blood mononuclear cells (PBMCs), taken before the fourth cycle of nivolumab. The receptors stem from a human donor with classical Hodgkin lymphoma. Both conserved end residues are part of each CDR3. The D gene is left open where the match is weak. Clone size is not always given. Where it is, it says once, few, many or a class for expanded clones.

V gene: TRBV19; clone size: .; J gene: TRBJ2-1; D gene: .; CDR3 DNA: TGTGCCAGTAGTATAGGTTCGTCTCCCTACAATGAGCAGTTCTTC; CDR3 protein: CASSIGSSPYNEQFF
V gene: TRBV20-1; clone size: few; J gene: TRBJ2-3; D gene: .; CDR3 DNA: TGCACCACCGGGGTTCGTACGCAGTATTTT; CDR3 protein: CTTGVRTQYF
V gene: TRBV2; clone size: .; J gene: TRBJ1-4; D gene: .; CDR3 DNA: TGTGCCAGCAGTGTGGGGGAAGTCTATGAAAAACTGTTTTTT; CDR3 protein: CASSVGEVYEKLFF
V gene: TRBV7-2; clone size: .; J gene: TRBJ1-5; D gene: .; CDR3 DNA: TGTGCCAGCAGCTTGGTTTCGGCAGGGTGGCAGCCCCAGCATTTT; CDR3 protein: CASSLVSAGWQPQHF
V gene: TRBV5-1; clone size: .; J gene: TRBJ2-4; D gene: .; CDR3 DNA: TGCGCCAGCAGCTTGGTAATAGAGGGAAGAAACATTCAGTACTTC; CDR3 protein: CASSLVIEGRNIQYF
V gene: TRBV11-2; clone size: .; J gene: TRBJ2-5; D gene: .; CDR3 DNA: TGTGCCAGCAGCCATCCCCCGGGGGCCGGGGGGGAGACCCAGTACTTC; CDR3 protein: CASSHPPGAGGETQYF
V gene: TRBV5-4; clone size: .; J gene: TRBJ2-7; D gene: .; CDR3 DNA: TGTGCCAGCAGCACTACACTTTCCTACGAGCAGTACTTC; CDR3 protein: CASSTTLSYEQYF
V gene: TRBV19; clone size: .; J gene: TRBJ2-3; D gene: .; CDR3 DNA: TGTGCCAGTAGTATGATAGATACGCAGTATTTT; CDR3 protein: CASSMIDTQYF
V gene: TRBV4-1; clone size: few; J gene: TRBJ2-2; D gene: .; CDR3 DNA: TGCGCCAGCAGAAGGGCGGGGAACTCCAACACCGGGGAGCTGTTTTTT; CDR3 protein: CASRRAGNSNTGELFF
V gene: TRBV15; clone size: .; J gene: TRBJ2-5; D gene: .; CDR3 DNA: TGTGCCACCAGCAGAGATTGGGAGACCCAGTACTTC; CDR3 protein: CATSRDWETQYF
V gene: TRBV7-9; clone size: once; J gene: TRBJ2-1; D gene: .; CDR3 DNA: TGTGCCAGCAGCGAGACAGTAAATGAGCAGTTCTTC; CDR3 protein: CASSETVNEQFF